This TCR beta chain was sequenced during a study of Ad26.COV2.S vaccination and SARS-CoV-2 variants. As for treatment: roughly 20 received Ad26.COV2.S at low or high dose, single or two shots; about 5 received placebo; per-sample allocation not given. Repertoires come from day 63 after the first vaccine or placebo injection. The length of the CDR3 is 16 residues. V trimming: 1 base; J trimming: 0 bases; junction bases outside the gene matches: 3. Germline V lookup: CDR1 SGHAT, CDR2 FQNNGV. Method: immunoSEQ multiplex PCR; TCRdb's copy keeps in-frame clones and lacks some. The data hold 300,000 to 400,000 clones, with 80% to 90% observed a single time. A remark on this clone: Other DNA sequences from this sample encode an identical CDR3 as well.

The J gene is TRBJ1-3, the V gene TRBV11-2, with TRBD1 matching over 7 bases. The TCR comes from a person aged 18-60 years who received the Ad26.COV2.S COVID-19 vaccine or a placebo. This specimen was peripheral blood, taken in a trial of Ad26.COV2.S vaccine versus placebo. Here the CDR3 DNA reads TGTGCCAGCAGCTTAGGGGGACAGCTCTCTGGAAACACCATATATTTT. This sequence encodes CASSLGGQLSGNTIYF.